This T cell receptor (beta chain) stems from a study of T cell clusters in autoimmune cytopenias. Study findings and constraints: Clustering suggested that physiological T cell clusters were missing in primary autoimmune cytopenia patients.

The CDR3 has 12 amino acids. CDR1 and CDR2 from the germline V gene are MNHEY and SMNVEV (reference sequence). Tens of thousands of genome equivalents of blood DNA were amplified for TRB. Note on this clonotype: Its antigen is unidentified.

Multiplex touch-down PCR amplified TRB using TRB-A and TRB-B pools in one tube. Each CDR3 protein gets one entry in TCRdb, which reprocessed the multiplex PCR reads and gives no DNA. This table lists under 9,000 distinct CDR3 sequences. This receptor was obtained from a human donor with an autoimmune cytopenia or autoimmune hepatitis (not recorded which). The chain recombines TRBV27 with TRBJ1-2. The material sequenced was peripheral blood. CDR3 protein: CASSRANYGYTF.